This T cell receptor beta chain was captured in a study of shared T cell receptors in the human thymus. Libraries were prepared by immunoSEQ multiplex PCR; TCRdb keeps only in-frame clonotypes and omits some of them. The sample consists of about 380,000 clones, more than 85% of them appearing once. The CDR3 is 16 amino acids. The origin of this receptor is a human donor. What was sequenced was thymocytes. The rearrangement uses TRBV12-2 and TRBJ2-3; the D call in the table, TRBD2, was not verified against the DNA. TRBV12-2 is assigned pseudogene status. As DNA, the CDR3 is TGTGCAAGTCGCTTAGTGGACTACCCCAGCACAGATACGCAGTATTTT. It codes for CASRLVDYPSTDTQYF.